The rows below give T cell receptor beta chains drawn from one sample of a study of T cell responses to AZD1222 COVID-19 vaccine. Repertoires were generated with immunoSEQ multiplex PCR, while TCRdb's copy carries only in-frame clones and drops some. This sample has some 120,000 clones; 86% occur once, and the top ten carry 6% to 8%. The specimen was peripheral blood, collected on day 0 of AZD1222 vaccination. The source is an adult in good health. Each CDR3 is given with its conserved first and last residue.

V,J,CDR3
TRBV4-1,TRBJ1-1,CASSQESTAMNTEAFF
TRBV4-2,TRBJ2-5,CASSQDYGTSGRSETQYF
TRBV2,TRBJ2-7,CASGWPGAPYEQYF
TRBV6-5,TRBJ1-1,CASSYSGGWMNTEAFF
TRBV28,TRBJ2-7,CASRDTPLAGGAEGQYF
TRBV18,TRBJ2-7,CASSPTTVGFEQYF
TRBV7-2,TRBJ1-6,CASSLVTTPLHF
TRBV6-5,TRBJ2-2,CASSLTGGVPGELFF
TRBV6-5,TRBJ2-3,CASSFDTNTDTQYF
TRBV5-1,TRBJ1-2,CASSLEASNYGYTF
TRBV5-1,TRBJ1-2,CASSYSLAGYGYTF
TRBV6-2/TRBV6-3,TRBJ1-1,CASSSRQGLNTEAFF
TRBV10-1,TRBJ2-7,CASSAWTGVDEQYF
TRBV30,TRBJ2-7,CAWSVTGQNYEQYF
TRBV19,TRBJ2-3,CASSIAGPPRTDTQYF
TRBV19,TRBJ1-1,CASSIGDRGNTEAFF
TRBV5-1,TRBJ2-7,CASSLISGGPLGSYEQYF
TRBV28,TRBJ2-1,CASTVQTGGRAEQFF
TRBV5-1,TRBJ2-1,CASSPSVPGPNEQFF
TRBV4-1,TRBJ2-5,CASSLPGQGQETQYF
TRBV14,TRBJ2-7,CASSRGVEQYF
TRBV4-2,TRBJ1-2,CASSQGGQGANYGYTF
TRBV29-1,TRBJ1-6,CAGSSYNSPLHF
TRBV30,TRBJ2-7,CAWSPGAGSYEQYF
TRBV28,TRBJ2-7,CASSPPETGGSYEQYF
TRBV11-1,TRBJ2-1,CASSPTTFQGYEQFF
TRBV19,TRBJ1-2,CASSKGGGLGYTF
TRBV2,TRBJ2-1,CASEPKYPEFYNEQFF
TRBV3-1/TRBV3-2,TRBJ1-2,CASSLTQQGSGYGYTF
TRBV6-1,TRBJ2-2,CASSGGLLGNTGELFF
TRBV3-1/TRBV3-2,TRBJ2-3,CASSRAGGTDTQYF
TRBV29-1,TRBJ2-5,CSVTTGTSGRETQYF
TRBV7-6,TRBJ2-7,CASSLAPPAKSSYEQYF
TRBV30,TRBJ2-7,CAWSLGGARGGEQYF
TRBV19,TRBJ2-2,CASRTLGRSGELFF
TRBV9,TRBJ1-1,CASSVARNTEAFF
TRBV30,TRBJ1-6,CAWSPKTPSSYNSPLHF
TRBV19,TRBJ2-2,CASSTGTGELFF
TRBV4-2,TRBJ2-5,CASSQDWDGRETQYF
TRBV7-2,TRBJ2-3,CASRPPGQGTYTQYF
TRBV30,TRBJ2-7,CAWSVLPYEQYF
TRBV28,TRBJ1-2,CASTRGTTYGYTF
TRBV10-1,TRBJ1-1,CASRATLNTEAFF
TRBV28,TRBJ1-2,CASSPALPGGGYTF
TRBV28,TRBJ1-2,CASSGAGPYGYTF
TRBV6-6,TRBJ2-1,CASSALSNEQFF
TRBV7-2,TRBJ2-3,CASSHYTDTQYF
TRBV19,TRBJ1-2,CASSFPPGHTINYGYTF
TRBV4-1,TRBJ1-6,CASSQVRGGEGNSPLHF
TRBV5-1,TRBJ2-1,CASSTSAVSGSYNEQFF
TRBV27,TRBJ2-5,CASSRGVGVTQYF
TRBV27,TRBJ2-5,CASSGQGSSGTQYF
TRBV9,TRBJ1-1,CASSRVNTEAFF
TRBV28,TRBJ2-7,CASSLFGTLKGYEQYF